The sequence of this T cell receptor beta chain was determined in a study of blood T cell repertoires in COVID-19. For the study at large: Researchers got acute and convalescent COVID-19 samples from the United States, Italy and Spain. T cells, B-cell-depleted T cells, or PBMCs provided the cDNA or gDNA that served as material.

V dropped 0 bases and J dropped 5 bases, with 11 bases sitting between them. The CDR3 is made up of 15 amino acids. Looked up from germline, CDR1 is SGHRS and CDR2 is YFSETQ. This clone appeared a few times. Source study methods: Quantification of nucleated cells was approximated via reference gene primer amplification. Clones were sequenced by immunoSEQ multiplex PCR, and TCRdb holds only the in-frame ones, with some missing. V and J calls and clone size follow that table, whereas D and trimming were derived from the DNA. The table lists around 260,000 clones, approximately 90% of them singletons. This chain connects TRBV5-1 to TRBJ1-4, with a possible D match to TRBD1 (5 bases). This TCR was recovered from a woman aged 25 to 39 with active or convalescent COVID-19. Input material: peripheral blood. The CDR3 loop is CASSLAVDRNEKLFF. In DNA form, the CDR3 reads TGCGCCAGCAGCTTGGCCGTTGACAGAAATGAAAAACTGTTTTTT.